This T cell receptor beta chain was obtained from a study of blood T cell repertoires in COVID-19 (TCRdb year 2020). Regarding the study in general: Collaborator samples came from the United States, Italy and Spain and covered acute and convalescent phases of COVID-19. The prospective study material was composed of cDNA or gDNA derived from T cells, B-cell-depleted T cells, or PBMCs. Deeply sampled blood TCRbeta repertoires from subjects exposed to, actively infected with, or recovered from COVID-19 were included in the dataset. A freely available public database, intended as a resource for researchers studying the immune response to SARS-CoV-2, is where the repertoires were released. Samples were obtained from the ongoing ImmuneRACE study (first 160 participants) and from over a thousand subjects provided by 6 global collaborators. Nearly every sample came with metadata listing a de-identified subject ID, COVID-19 status, age in years and sex. HLA class I and class II types, where available, came from metadata supplied by the sample provider rather than from assay-based typing. The study at large found these results: The quantity of clinical and demographic metadata differed by source and by participant and was supplied without curation.

Participants in the prospective study were enrolled through a virtual design, were aged about 18 to 90 years, and lived in about 25 United States geographic areas. In the prospective study, participants were assigned to cohorts based on the clinical history participants reported in a screening survey and a study questionnaire. ImmuneRACE Cohort 3 recovered participants were defined by two consecutive negative NP/OP PCR tests, healthcare professional clearance, or symptom resolution. Mobile phlebotomists in the prospective study collected whole blood, serum and a nasopharyngeal or oropharyngeal swab from every participant. Participants in the prospective study had the option to provide additional blood draws and questionnaires over a 2-month period. Before DNA extraction, prospective study blood samples were shipped either frozen or at room temperature. A remark on this clone: Its antigen is still unknown. No qualities accompany the bases; no much larger clone lies one base away.

Trimmed from V: 2 bases; trimmed from J: 2 bases; junction bases lacking a gene match: 4. There are 16 amino acids in the CDR3, from cysteine to phenylalanine inclusive. The DNA shown is the 48-base CDR3, in frame from base 1. The germline V gene (reference sequence) gives CDR1 as WNHNN and CDR2 as SYGVQD. The immunoSEQ Assay, a bias-controlled multiplex PCR, was used to amplify TCRbeta CDR3 regions from genomic DNA. The published analysis was carried out like this. Within the assay, amplification of reference gene primers was used to estimate how many nucleated cells each sample contained. To quantify the absolute abundance of each unique TCRbeta CDR3 rearrangement, sequence reads were collapsed and filtered. For each sample, productive Simpson clonality was calculated by taking the square root of Simpson's diversity index across productive rearrangements. TCRdb obtained this table from immuneACCESS and retained in-frame rearrangements with V and J assigned. These tables miss some clones; where compared with another copy, unresolved V genes account for less than half of the shortfall, and the remainder is unexplained. V, J and clone size reflect that table, while D and trimming were determined from the DNA. The sample includes 150,000 or so clones, with roughly 83% observed a single time. The ten largest clones represent approximately 9.2% of the sample.

This chain joins TRBV10-1 to TRBJ2-3; TRBD2 agrees with 10 junctional bases. Sequencing was carried out using PBMCs or T cells enriched from blood (not recorded which). The receptor was isolated from a man aged 50 or older who had recovered from COVID-19. The base sequence is TGCGCCAGCAGTGAGCAACTAGCGGGGTTCACAGATACGCAGTATTTT. Translated, it reads CASSEQLAGFTDTQYF.